These 15 T cell receptor beta chains originate from one sample sequenced in a study of regulatory T cells in long-lasting Graves disease (dated by TCRdb to about 2021). The library was generated by multiplex PCR. These reads were obtained on an Illumina HiSeq 4000. CDR3 regions were amplified by Arm-PCR with iRepertoire HTBI primers to construct TCR beta libraries. TCRdb applied fastp at Q25 and MiXCR to the public reads, then kept only in-frame beta chains. All rows with the same CDR3 protein become a single entry with the most common DNA and genes. The sample table contains approximately 460,000 distinct CDR3 sequences; only one count was recorded for about 17% of them. The top ten constitute about 10% of the sample. The sample's time point, from its label and the paper: newly diagnosed GD, antithyroid drugs for less than 3 months. For both TCR sequencing and RNA sequencing, RNA was extracted from PBMCs using TRIzol.

This same sample was also part of a study on T cells in Graves' hyperthyroidism and ophthalmopathy.

Sample: peripheral blood mononuclear cells (PBMCs), taken at new diagnosis, from a patient treated with antithyroid drugs. Receptors were obtained from a woman in her 30s with Graves disease. Donor details come from another sample of the same person, matched by shared clones.

This clonotype was seen ten or more times. This chain connects TRBV11-2 to TRBJ2-2; 8 bases are a match to TRBD1. Germline assignment: CDR1 SGHAT and CDR2 FQNNGV. This CDR3 has 17 residues. The V segment lost 5 bases and the J segment 5 bases; nucleotides outside the gene matches: 13. CDR3 coding DNA: TGTGCCAGCAGCACCCAAGGACAGGGACGAAGAACCGGGGAGCTGTTTTTT. This gives the protein CASSTQGQGRRTGELFF.

This clonotype appeared many times. The J gene is TRBJ2-3, the V gene TRBV11-2; 7 positions match TRBD1. Germline V gives CDR1 SGHAT, CDR2 FQNNGV. CDR3 size: 14 residues. J gave up 4 bases and V 5 bases, and 6 bases lay outside the gene matches. The CDR3 protein is CASSRVGGPDTQYF. The CDR3 DNA follows: TGTGCCAGCAGCAGGGTAGGGGGCCCAGATACGCAGTATTTT.

This clonotype was detected ten times or more. The rearrangement joins TRBV5-1 to TRBJ2-2; no firm D call. Trimming stripped 0 bases from V and 6 bases from J, with 6 bases between. Germline V gene sequence: CDR1 SGHRS, CDR2 YFSETQ. CDR3 length: 13 amino acids. The CDR3 sequence: CASSLERPGELFF. Here the CDR3 DNA reads TGCGCCAGCAGCTTGGAACGGCCCGGGGAGCTGTTTTTT.

This clonotype was counted ten times or more. The chain carries TRBV6-2 or TRBV6-3 and TRBJ2-7; 8 bases match TRBD2. The CDR3 has 19 amino acids. CDR1 and CDR2 from the germline V gene are MNHEY and SVGEGT. Trimming took 3 bases from V and 2 from J; bases not matched to a gene: 18. As DNA, the CDR3 is TGTGCCAGCAGTTATAAGATTGTGGATTGGGGGACTAGAGCCTACGAGCAGTACTTC. Translated: CASSYKIVDWGTRAYEQYF.

This clonotype appeared once. J is TRBJ1-2 and V is TRBV25-1, with D uncertain. This CDR3 contains 16 residues. Looked up from germline, CDR1 is MGHDK and CDR2 is SYGVNS. Trimming took 11 bases from V and 4 from J, leaving 26 bases between them. DNA of the CDR3: TGTGCCCCCTTCAACCTCCGAACCGGGAACCCCTATGGCTACACCTTC. It translates to CAPFNLRTGNPYGYTF.

To note about this clonotype: A clone one base away is much larger, so this may be a read error. The J gene is TRBJ2-7, the V gene TRBV29-1; 8 bases line up with TRBD2. CDR1 SQVTM and CDR2 ANQGSEA come from the germline V gene. The J segment lost 4 bases and the V segment lost 2 bases, leaving 4 bases of the junction unmatched. The CDR3 totals 13 residues. This CDR3 is CSVEIGTSYEQYF. The DNA for the CDR3 is TGCAGCGTTGAAATCGGGACTAGTTACGAGCAGTACTTC.

This clonotype was counted ten times or more. The rearrangement joins TRBV12-3 or TRBV12-4 to TRBJ2-7, with D unclear. The CDR3 length is 17 residues. Trimming left V 3 bases short and J 2 bases short, with 20 bases between. This CDR3 reads CASSFSLGKRPAYEQYF. The CDR3 DNA is TGTGCCAGCAGTTTTAGCCTCGGAAAGAGACCAGCCTACGAGCAGTACTTC.

This clonotype came up many times. V usage is TRBV20-1 and J usage is TRBJ2-1; 8 positions agree with TRBD1. Trimming at V came to 3 bases and at J to 2 bases, leaving 3 bases not matched to a gene. CDR3 length: 14 residues. Germline CDR1 is DFQATT and CDR2 is SNEGSKA (reference sequence). CDR3 amino acids: CSASPRGPYNEQFF. The CDR3 DNA reads TGCAGTGCTAGTCCCAGGGGGCCCTACAATGAGCAGTTCTTC.

The rearrangement uses TRBV15 and TRBJ2-5; TRBD2 matches 10 bases. Looked up from germline, CDR1 is LNHNV and CDR2 is YYDKDF (reference sequence). J lost 5 bases, V lost 5 bases, and 8 bases had no gene match. The CDR3 is made up of 15 amino acids. The CDR3 coding sequence is TGTGCCACCAGCGAGCCGGGACTAGCGTTGGAGACCCAGTACTTC. It yields the protein CATSEPGLALETQYF.

This chain uses TRBV11-2 with TRBJ1-6; possibly TRBD1 for D (6 bases). CDR1 and CDR2 (germline): SGHAT, FQNNGV. V was pared by 2 bases and J by 10 bases, with 12 bases between. This CDR3 is 14 amino acids long. The CDR3 sequence: CASSLTGNMSPLHF. CDR3 nucleotide sequence: TGTGCCAGCAGCTTAACAGGGAATATGTCACCCCTCCACTTT. Based on the CDR3 plus reference TRBV11-2 and TRBJ1-6, the full variable domain is EAGVAQSPRYKIIEKRQSVAFWCNPISGHATLYWYQQILGQGPKLLIQFQNNGVVDDSQLPKDRFSAERLKGVDSTLKIQPAKLEDSAVYLCASSLTGNMSPLHFGNGTRLTVT.

On this clonotype: A much larger clonotype is one base distant, so this may be a read error. The chain couples TRBV20-1 to TRBJ2-7; either TRBD1 or TRBD2 may supply D (5 bases each). CDR3 size: 14 residues. Trimming removed 2 bases from V and 1 base from J, with 12 bases in between. Germline V gene sequence: CDR1 DFQATT, CDR2 SNEGSKA (reference sequence). Here the CDR3 reads CSARLGTNSYEQYF. The CDR3 nucleotides are TGCAGTGCTAGACTCGGGACCAATTCCTACGAGCAGTACTTC.

This clonotype was seen at least ten times. The chain combines TRBV6-1 with TRBJ2-5; TRBD2 matches at 13 bases. With V trimmed by 8 bases and J by 6 bases, 9 bases remained unmatched. The CDR3 contains 15 residues. Germline CDR1 is MNHNS and CDR2 is SASEGT. CDR3 bases: TGTGCCAGCGGACTAGCGGGAGTTAGGGGAAAGACCCAGTACTTC. This encodes CASGLAGVRGKTQYF.

The sample holds many counts of this clonotype. This rearrangement joins TRBV2 to TRBJ2-2; 8 bases line up with TRBD1. The V and J ends lost 6 bases and 2 bases, in that order; junction bases with no gene match: 2. CDR1 and CDR2 from the germline V gene are SNHLY and FYNNEI. This CDR3 comprises 14 residues. The CDR3 spells CASRGQVNTGELFF. DNA for the CDR3: TGTGCCAGCAGGGGACAGGTCAACACCGGGGAGCTGTTTTTT.

In its sample, this clonotype was seen many times. V and J are TRBV11-2 and TRBJ2-5, with a tentative D call TRBD1 (5 bases). Germline CDR1 SGHAT, CDR2 FQNNGV. V dropped 3 bases and J dropped 9 bases, with 17 bases sitting between them. The CDR3 contains 14 residues. CDR3 protein: CASSFQGPRASQYF. In DNA form, the CDR3 reads TGTGCCAGCAGCTTCCAGGGCCCCAGAGCGTCCCAGTACTTC.

This clonotype was counted many times. In DNA form, the CDR3 reads TGTGCCAGCAGCTTAGCTATTTACGATGCCTACGAGCAGTACTTC. It codes for CASSLAIYDAYEQYF. The rearrangement uses TRBV11-1 and TRBJ2-7; D call uncertain. Trimming took off 0 bases at V and 2 bases at J, with 11 bases between the two ends. Looked up from germline, CDR1 is SGHAT and CDR2 is FQDESV (reference sequence). The CDR3 spans 15 residues.